This TCR beta chain was sequenced during a study of blood T cells in healthy people across ages. General study results and limits: Among T cells, TCR beta diversity per million cells dropped roughly linearly as age rose. PBMCs left unsorted prevented a conclusive naive versus antigen-experienced comparison.

Germline V CDR1 and CDR2: SGHRS, YFSETQ. This CDR3 contains 16 residues. The V and J ends lost 2 bases and 5 bases respectively, with 19 bases between them. Primed by a sample-barcoded 5' primer and a J-beta primer mix, a second PCR proceeded for about 6 to 12 cycles. TCRdb ran MiXCR on the 5' RACE reads and lists one entry per CDR3 protein. The sample has roughly 800,000 distinct CDR3 sequences; roughly 25% are singletons. Details on this clonotype: What it binds is not known.

This same sample was also taken into another study, of T cells of mothers and their children. That paper adds: Each mother yielded more than 10 million TCR beta CDR3 reads. Each child yielded millions of reads. The authors detected no persistent microchimeric T cell clones.

This TCR derives from a boy between 10 and 17 years old in good health. The chain has TRBV5-1 and TRBJ2-5; the D call may be TRBD1 or TRBD2 (5 bases each). Sample: blood. The CDR3 reads CASSLPPGPGRETQYF. CDR3 bases: TGCGCCAGCAGCTTACCTCCGGGGCCAGGAAGGGAGACCCAGTACTTC.